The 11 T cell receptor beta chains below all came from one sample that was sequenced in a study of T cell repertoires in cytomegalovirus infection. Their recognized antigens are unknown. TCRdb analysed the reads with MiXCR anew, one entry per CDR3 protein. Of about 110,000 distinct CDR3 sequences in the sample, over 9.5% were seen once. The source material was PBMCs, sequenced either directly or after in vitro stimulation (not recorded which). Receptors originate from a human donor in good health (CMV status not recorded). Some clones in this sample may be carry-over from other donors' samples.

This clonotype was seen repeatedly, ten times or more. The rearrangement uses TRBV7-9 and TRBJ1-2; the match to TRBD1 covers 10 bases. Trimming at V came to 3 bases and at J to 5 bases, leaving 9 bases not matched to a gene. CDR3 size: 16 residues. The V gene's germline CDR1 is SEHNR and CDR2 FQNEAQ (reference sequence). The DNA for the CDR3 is TGTGCCAGCAGCTTCGTCGGGACAGGGGAAACTTATGGCTACACCTTC. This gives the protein CASSFVGTGETYGYTF.

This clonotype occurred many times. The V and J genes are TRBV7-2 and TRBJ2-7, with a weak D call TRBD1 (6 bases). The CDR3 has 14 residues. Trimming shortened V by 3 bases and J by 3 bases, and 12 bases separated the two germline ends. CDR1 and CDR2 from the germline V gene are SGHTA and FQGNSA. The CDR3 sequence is CASSLGHTYYEQYF. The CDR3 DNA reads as TGTGCCAGCAGCTTGGGACACACTTACTACGAGCAGTACTTC.

For the CDR3, the DNA is TGTGCCAGCACTCCGTGGGGCGGGAGCCACGAGCAGTACTTC. It translates to CASTPWGGSHEQYF. The J gene is TRBJ2-7, the V gene TRBV27; 7 bases agree with TRBD2. The CDR3 contains 14 residues. Germline V gives CDR1 MNHEY, CDR2 SMNVEV (reference sequence). V dropped 7 bases and J dropped 5; count of bases not matched to a gene: 11.

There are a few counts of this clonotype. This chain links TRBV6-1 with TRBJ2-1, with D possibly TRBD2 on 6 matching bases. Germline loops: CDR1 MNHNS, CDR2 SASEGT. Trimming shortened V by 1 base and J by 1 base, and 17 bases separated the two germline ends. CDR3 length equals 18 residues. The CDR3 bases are TGTGCCAGCAGTGAAGGAACACGGACTACCAGGTCCTACAATGAGCAGTTCTTC. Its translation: CASSEGTRTTRSYNEQFF.

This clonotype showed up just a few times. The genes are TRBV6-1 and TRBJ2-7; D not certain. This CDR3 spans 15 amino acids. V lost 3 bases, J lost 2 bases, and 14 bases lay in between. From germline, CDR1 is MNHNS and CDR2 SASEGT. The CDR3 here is CASSEPGRTTYEQYF. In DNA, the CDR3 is TGTGCCAGCAGTGAGCCTGGGCGTACCACCTACGAGCAGTACTTC.

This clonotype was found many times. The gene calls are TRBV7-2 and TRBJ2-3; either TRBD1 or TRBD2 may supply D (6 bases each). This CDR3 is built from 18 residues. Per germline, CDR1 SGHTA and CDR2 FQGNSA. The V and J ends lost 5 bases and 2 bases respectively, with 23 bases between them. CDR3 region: CASSHSGRGQGVTDTQYF. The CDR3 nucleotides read TGTGCCAGCAGCCATTCGGGCCGGGGGCAAGGAGTCACAGATACGCAGTATTTT.

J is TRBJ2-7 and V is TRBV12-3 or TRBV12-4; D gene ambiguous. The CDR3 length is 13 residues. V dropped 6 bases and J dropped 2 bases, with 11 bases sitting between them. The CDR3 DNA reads TGTGCCAGCAGCATGGACCACACCTACGAGCAGTACTTC. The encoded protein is CASSMDHTYEQYF.

DNA of the CDR3: TGTGCCAGCAGCTTGTGGCTACCCACAGATACGCAGTATTTT. Its translation is CASSLWLPTDTQYF. This chain joins TRBV7-9 and TRBJ2-3; D ambiguous. The CDR3 consists of 14 residues. V was pared by 3 bases and J by 2 bases, with 9 bases between. Germline CDR1 SEHNR, CDR2 FQNEAQ (reference sequence).

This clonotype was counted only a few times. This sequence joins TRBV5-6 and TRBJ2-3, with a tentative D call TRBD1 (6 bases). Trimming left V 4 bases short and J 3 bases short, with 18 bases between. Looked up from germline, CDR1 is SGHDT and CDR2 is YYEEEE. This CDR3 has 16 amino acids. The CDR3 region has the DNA TGTGCCAGCAGCCTAAATAACAGGGTACGAACAGATACGCAGTATTTT. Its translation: CASSLNNRVRTDTQYF.

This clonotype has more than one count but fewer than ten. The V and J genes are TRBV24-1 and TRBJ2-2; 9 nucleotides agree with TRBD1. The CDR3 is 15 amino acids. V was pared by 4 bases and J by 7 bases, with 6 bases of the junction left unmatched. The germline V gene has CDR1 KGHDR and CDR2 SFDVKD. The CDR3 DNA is TGTGCCACCAGTGAGTCCGGGACAGGGAGCGGGGAGCTGTTTTTT. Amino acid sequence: CATSESGTGSGELFF.

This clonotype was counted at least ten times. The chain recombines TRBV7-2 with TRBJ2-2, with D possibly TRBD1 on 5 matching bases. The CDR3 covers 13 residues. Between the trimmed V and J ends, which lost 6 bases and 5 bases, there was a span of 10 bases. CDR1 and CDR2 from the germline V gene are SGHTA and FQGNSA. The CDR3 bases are TGTGCCAGCAGTTCCAGGGTAACCGGGGAGCTGTTTTTT. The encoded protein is CASSSRVTGELFF.